The 19 T cell receptor beta chains presented below share a single source sample, sequenced in a study of T cells in Graves' hyperthyroidism and ophthalmopathy. Amplified regions were TCR beta CDR3 sequences from RNA transcripts. When the TCR CDR3 underwent first-round RT-PCR, the HTBI primer set was used. In TCRdb, the multiplex PCR reads were re-called with MiXCR into one record per CDR3 protein. The sample contains a few hundred thousand distinct CDR3 sequences, more than 15% of which appear only once. The source material was blood. These receptors were obtained from a woman younger than 35 with Graves' ophthalmopathy.

This clonotype was detected a few times. This rearrangement joins TRBV6-1 to TRBJ2-7; a weak D match, TRBD1 (6 bases). The CDR3 length is 14 residues. Between the trimmed V and J ends, which lost 7 bases and 3 bases, there was a span of 16 bases. Looked up from germline, CDR1 is MNHNS and CDR2 is SASEGT. The CDR3 sequence is CASNTGQFFYEQYF. The DNA of the CDR3 is TGTGCCAGCAACACCGGACAGTTTTTCTACGAGCAGTACTTC.

This clonotype was observed many times. V is TRBV6-6 and J is TRBJ1-1; D not resolved. This CDR3 region has 17 residues. Germline V gene sequence: CDR1 MNHNY, CDR2 SVGAGI (reference sequence). V lost 2 bases and J 0 bases, leaving 16 bases between the germline ends. In nucleotides, the CDR3 is TGTGCCAGCAGTTACCCAAACAGCGCTAATCTGAACACTGAAGCTTTCTTT. Protein: CASSYPNSANLNTEAFF.

This clonotype was detected a few times. V is TRBV30 and J is TRBJ2-3; a possible D gene is TRBD1 (5 bases). The V gene's germline CDR1 is GTSNPN and CDR2 SVGIG (reference sequence). The V end was cut by 4 bases, the J end by 4 bases, with 6 bases between. CDR3 length: 11 amino acids. The CDR3 spells CAWTGPDTQYF. Here the CDR3 DNA reads TGTGCCTGGACAGGGCCAGATACGCAGTATTTT.

The gene calls are TRBV27 and TRBJ2-3; the D call may be TRBD1 or TRBD2 (5 bases each). Between the trimmed V and J ends, which lost 7 bases and 1 base, there was a span of 18 bases. In germline, CDR1 is MNHEY, CDR2 SMNVEV (reference sequence). The CDR3 has 16 amino acids. The CDR3 DNA reads TGTGCCAGCACGGGGCCCGGCTCAGAGGGCACAGATACGCAGTATTTT. As protein: CASTGPGSEGTDTQYF.

This clonotype was seen a few times. The chain combines TRBV6-1 with TRBJ2-5, with 11 bases fitting TRBD2. Germline V CDR1 and CDR2: MNHNS, SASEGT. Unmatched junction bases numbered 7, after V lost 6 bases and J lost 4 bases. This CDR3 has 15 amino acids. DNA of the CDR3: TGTGCCAGCAGCCCAGTAGCGGGGGGGGGAGAGACCCAGTACTTC. Translating gives CASSPVAGGGETQYF.

On this clonotype: Since the CDR3 does not end with the conserved phenylalanine or tryptophan, this likely comes from a read error. V and J are TRBV29-1 and TRBJ2-1; 8 positions match TRBD2. Trimming cost V 1 base and J 4 bases; bases outside gene matches: 3. CDR3 length equals 14 residues. The V gene's germline CDR1 is SQVTM and CDR2 ANQGSEA. The CDR3 loop is CSVEAAGAYNEQFC. In DNA, the CDR3 is TGCAGCGTTGAAGCAGCGGGAGCTTACAATGAGCAGTTCTGC.

This clonotype was seen at least ten times. V is TRBV5-6 and J is TRBJ2-1; D uncertain. V was cut by 3 bases and J by 8 bases, with 9 bases left in between. Germline lookup yields CDR1 SGHDT and CDR2 YYEEEE. The CDR3 covers 12 residues. The CDR3: CASSSMGHEQFF. The CDR3 nucleotides are TGTGCCAGCAGCTCGATGGGTCATGAGCAGTTCTTC.

To note about this clonotype: Because it lacks the conserved phenylalanine or tryptophan at the end, this CDR3 is likely a read error. V is TRBV7-9 and J is TRBJ2-7; the D call may be TRBD1 or TRBD2 (5 bases each). Trimming left V 1 base short and J 0 bases short, with 7 bases between. CDR1 is SEHNR and CDR2 is FQNEAQ in the germline V gene (reference sequence). The CDR3 loop spans 14 amino acids. This CDR3 reads CASSLVGTSYEQYL. The CDR3 DNA follows: TGTGCCAGCAGCTTAGTCGGGACCTCCTACGAGCAGTACCTC.

This clonotype was picked up many times. V usage is TRBV28 and J usage is TRBJ1-2, with D possibly being TRBD1 (5 bases). V lost 3 bases, J lost 0 bases, and 14 bases lay in between. This CDR3 is 16 amino acids long. Germline V gives CDR1 MDHEN, CDR2 SYDVKM. DNA for the CDR3: TGTGCCAGCAGTTTGTACAGGCCGTCTACTAACTATGGCTACACCTTC. Translating it yields CASSLYRPSTNYGYTF.

This clonotype was found many times. The chain has TRBV12-3 or TRBV12-4 and TRBJ1-1; D gene ambiguous. CDR3 length: 14 residues. V was clipped by 6 bases and J by 4 bases, with 15 bases between them. The DNA of the CDR3 is TGTGCCAGCAGGGGAGACGAGATGGGCACTGAAGCTTTCTTT. Protein product: CASRGDEMGTEAFF.

CDR3 DNA: TGTGCCAGCAGTGGTCTTCGGCGGGGTCATGAGCAGTTCTTC. This gives the protein CASSGLRRGHEQFF. This chain connects TRBV25-1 to TRBJ2-1, with D possibly being TRBD2 (6 bases). Germline-derived CDR1 and CDR2 are MGHDK and SYGVNS. The V end lost 4 bases, the J end lost 8 bases, and 15 bases lay between the germline ends. The CDR3 is made up of 14 amino acids.

This clonotype was seen many times. The chain employs TRBV11-2 and TRBJ2-1, with 9 bases matching TRBD1. The length of the CDR3 is 15 residues. Germline CDR1 and CDR2: SGHAT and FQNNGV. J gave up 5 bases and V 5 bases, and 7 bases lay outside the gene matches. As DNA, the CDR3 is TGTGCCAGCAGCCGGGACAGGGCGGTTAACAATGAGCAGTTCTTC. This gives the protein CASSRDRAVNNEQFF.

This clonotype has a count of ten or more. The chain has TRBV7-2 and TRBJ2-3; 14 bases map to TRBD2. With V trimmed by 5 bases and J by 0 bases, 7 bases remained unmatched. CDR1 SGHTA and CDR2 FQGNSA come from the germline V gene. The CDR3 has 18 residues. The DNA of the CDR3 is TGTGCCAGCAGCATTAGACTAGCGGGGGGGCATAGCACAGATACGCAGTATTTT. Translated: CASSIRLAGGHSTDTQYF.

This clonotype was seen a handful of times. J is TRBJ2-7 and V is TRBV11-2, with TRBD2 matching 11 bases. Looked up from germline, CDR1 is SGHAT and CDR2 is FQNNGV. The CDR3 totals 15 residues. Germline trimming cut 4 bases from V and 4 bases from J; bases unmatched to any gene: 6. The CDR3 here is CASSSAGLADYEQYF. The CDR3 DNA is TGTGCCAGCAGCTCCGCGGGACTAGCGGATTACGAGCAGTACTTC.

The table lists this clonotype with many counts. The chain is built from TRBV28 and TRBJ2-3, with 7 nucleotides matching TRBD1. J lost 3 bases, V lost 3 bases, and 12 bases had no gene match. There are 17 residues in the CDR3. In germline, CDR1 is MDHEN, CDR2 SYDVKM. The chain's CDR3 is CASSFLVGPGGTDTQYF. The CDR3 bases are TGTGCCAGCAGTTTTTTGGTGGGGCCAGGGGGAACAGATACGCAGTATTTT.

Many counts were recorded for this clonotype. The V call is TRBV2, the J call TRBJ1-2; D not certain. Per the germline V gene, CDR1 is SNHLY and CDR2 is FYNNEI. Trimming took off 9 bases at V and 10 bases at J, with 18 bases between the two ends. This CDR3 region has 12 residues. CDR3 sequence reads: CARETTPSDYTF. CDR3 DNA sequence: TGTGCCAGGGAGACAACTCCAAGCGACTACACCTTC. Using reference TRBV2 and TRBJ1-2 for the parts outside the CDR3, the full variable domain is EPEVTQTPSHQVTQMGQEVILRCVPISNHLYFYWYRQILGQKVEFLVSFYNNEISEKSEIFDDQFSVERPDGSNFTLKIRSTKLEDSAMYFCARETTPSDYTFGSGTRLTVV.

A note on this clonotype: Possible read error: a much larger clone is one base away. CDR3 coding DNA: TGCGCCAGCAGCTCGGACATGAACACCGGGGAGCTGTTTTTT. This translates into CASSSDMNTGELFF. The chain employs TRBV5-1 and TRBJ2-2, with D possibly being TRBD1 (5 bases). The CDR3 is made up of 14 amino acids. Trimming left V 3 bases short and J 1 base short, with 7 bases between. Germline assignment: CDR1 SGHRS and CDR2 YFSETQ.

This clonotype showed up just a few times. Here the CDR3 reads CASSQEQGFYNEQFF. CDR3 DNA: TGTGCCAGCAGCCAAGAACAAGGGTTCTACAATGAGCAGTTCTTC. J is TRBJ2-1 and V is TRBV14; D unclear. V lost 0 bases and J 3 bases, leaving 9 bases between the germline ends. The CDR3 has 15 amino acids. From germline, CDR1 is SGHDN and CDR2 FVKESK.

This clonotype was picked up many times. This chain uses TRBV4-1 with TRBJ2-4; TRBD2 aligns across 9 bases. The CDR3 totals 15 residues. Germline V gives CDR1 MGHRA, CDR2 YSYEKL. V was pared by 2 bases and J by 6 bases, with 5 bases of the junction left unmatched. This chain's CDR3 is CASSQPTSGRNIQYF. DNA of the CDR3: TGCGCCAGCAGCCAACCGACTAGCGGTAGAAACATTCAGTACTTC.